These T cell receptor beta chains were read from a single sample in a study of T cells in Graves' hyperthyroidism and ophthalmopathy. In TCRdb, the multiplex PCR reads were re-called with MiXCR into one record per CDR3 protein. The sample yields some 740,000 distinct CDR3 sequences, approximately 14% seen once. The sequenced sample consisted of blood. These TCRs come from a woman aged 18-30 years with Graves' hyperthyroidism. Both conserved end residues are part of each CDR3. A D gene is named only where the DNA matches it firmly. Some rows mark clone size as missing; the rest say once, few, many or name a class of expanded clone.

v_gene: TRBV19
j_gene: TRBJ1-5
abundance: few
d_gene: NA
CDR3nt: TGTGCCAGTAGTATCACACCAGGGGCGCCCCAGCATTTT
CDR3aa: CASSITPGAPQHF

v_gene: TRBV6-1
j_gene: TRBJ2-3
abundance: many
d_gene: TRBD1
CDR3nt: TGTGCCAGCAGGACAGGGGGCCAGCAGTATTTT
CDR3aa: CASRTGGQQYF

v_gene: TRBV6-1
j_gene: TRBJ2-1
abundance: few
d_gene: TRBD1
CDR3nt: TGTGCCAGCAGTCCTTACAGGGGGCAGGGTGAGCAGTTCTTC
CDR3aa: CASSPYRGQGEQFF

v_gene: TRBV9
j_gene: TRBJ2-7
abundance: NA
d_gene: NA
CDR3nt: TGTGCCAGCAGCCCAGACGGGAGTAACTACGAGCAGTACTTC
CDR3aa: CASSPDGSNYEQYF

v_gene: TRBV20-1
j_gene: TRBJ1-1
abundance: NA
d_gene: TRBD1
CDR3nt: TGCAGTGCTAGAGAGACAGGGTACGACACTGAAGCTTTCTTT
CDR3aa: CSARETGYDTEAFF

v_gene: TRBV28
j_gene: TRBJ1-1
abundance: many
d_gene: NA
CDR3nt: TGTGCCAGCAGTTTGTACAGCATGAACACTGAAGCTTTCTTT
CDR3aa: CASSLYSMNTEAFF

v_gene: TRBV2
j_gene: TRBJ1-5
abundance: many
d_gene: NA
CDR3nt: TGTGCCAGCAGTGTGTCAGAATATAGCAATCAGCCCCAGCATTTT
CDR3aa: CASSVSEYSNQPQHF

v_gene: TRBV5-1
j_gene: TRBJ1-2
abundance: few
d_gene: TRBD1
CDR3nt: TGCGCCAGCAGCCAAGGGGACAGGCTAAATGGCTACACCTTC
CDR3aa: CASSQGDRLNGYTF

v_gene: TRBV18
j_gene: TRBJ1-1
abundance: many
d_gene: NA
CDR3nt: TGTGCCAGCTCACCACCGGGGGTGAGCACTGAAGCTTTCTTT
CDR3aa: CASSPPGVSTEAFF

v_gene: TRBV7-8
j_gene: TRBJ2-1
abundance: many
d_gene: TRBD2
CDR3nt: TGTGCCAGCAGCCTGCTTTTGCGGGGGTACAATGAGCAGTTCTTC
CDR3aa: CASSLLLRGYNEQFF

v_gene: TRBV11-2
j_gene: TRBJ1-1
abundance: many
d_gene: NA
CDR3nt: TGTGCCAGCAGCTCCAGGGTTGGTGGAGACACTGAAGCTTTCTTT
CDR3aa: CASSSRVGGDTEAFF

v_gene: TRBV19
j_gene: TRBJ1-5
abundance: few
d_gene: TRBD1
CDR3nt: TGTGCCAGTCAGGGACAGGGAAGTCAGCCCCAGCATTTT
CDR3aa: CASQGQGSQPQHF

v_gene: TRBV7-8
j_gene: TRBJ2-7
abundance: NA
d_gene: TRBD2
CDR3nt: TGTGCCAGCAGCACATTAGCGGGAGACACTTACGGGGACGCGGAGCAGTACTTC
CDR3aa: CASSTLAGDTYGDAEQYF

v_gene: TRBV4-1
j_gene: TRBJ1-4
abundance: once
d_gene: NA
CDR3nt: TGCGCCAGCAGCCAAGTTCAAAAGGGCTCTAATGAAAAACTGTTTTTT
CDR3aa: CASSQVQKGSNEKLFF

v_gene: TRBV7-9
j_gene: TRBJ2-7
abundance: once
d_gene: NA
CDR3nt: TGTGCCAGCAGCTCCATTTGGGGCTACGAGCAGTACTTC
CDR3aa: CASSSIWGYEQYF

v_gene: TRBV6-2/TRBV6-3
j_gene: TRBJ2-1
abundance: NA
d_gene: NA
CDR3nt: TGTGCCAGCAGTTACAGACGGAGGCTAGCGTCCAATGAGCAGTTCTTC
CDR3aa: CASSYRRRLASNEQFF

v_gene: TRBV27
j_gene: TRBJ2-1
abundance: many
d_gene: NA
CDR3nt: TGTGCCAGCAGTTTCTCCTGGGGTCATGAGCAGTTCTTC
CDR3aa: CASSFSWGHEQFF

v_gene: TRBV10-3
j_gene: TRBJ1-2
abundance: few
d_gene: TRBD1
CDR3nt: TGTGCCATCGGCGAAAGGGACAGGGGGCGAGAGGGCTACACCTTC
CDR3aa: CAIGERDRGREGYTF

v_gene: TRBV30
j_gene: TRBJ2-3
abundance: many
d_gene: NA
CDR3nt: TGTGCCTGGAGTGTATTCCCCTGGGGCACAGATACGCAGTATTTT
CDR3aa: CAWSVFPWGTDTQYF

v_gene: TRBV11-1
j_gene: TRBJ1-4
abundance: NA
d_gene: NA
CDR3nt: TGTGCCAGCAGCCAGTGGGGTGGCGAAAAACTGTTTTTT
CDR3aa: CASSQWGGEKLFF